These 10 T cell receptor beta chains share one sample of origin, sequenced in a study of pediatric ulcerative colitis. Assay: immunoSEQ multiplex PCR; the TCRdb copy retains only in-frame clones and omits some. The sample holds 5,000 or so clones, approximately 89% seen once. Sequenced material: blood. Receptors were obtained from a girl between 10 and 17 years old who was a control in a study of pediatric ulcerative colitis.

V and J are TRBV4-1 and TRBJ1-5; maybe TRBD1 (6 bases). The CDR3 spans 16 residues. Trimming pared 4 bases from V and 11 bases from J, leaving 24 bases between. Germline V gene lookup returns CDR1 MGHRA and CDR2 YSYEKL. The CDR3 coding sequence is TGCGCCAGCAGCCCGGGACAAGACCCCTCAATCAGGTCCCAGCATTTT. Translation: CASSPGQDPSIRSQHF.

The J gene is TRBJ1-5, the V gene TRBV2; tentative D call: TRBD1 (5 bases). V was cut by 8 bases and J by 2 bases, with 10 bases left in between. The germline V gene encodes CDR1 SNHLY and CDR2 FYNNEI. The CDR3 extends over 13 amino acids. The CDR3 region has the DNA TGTGCCAGCCGAGGGGAGGGCAATCAGCCCCAGCATTTT. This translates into CASRGEGNQPQHF.

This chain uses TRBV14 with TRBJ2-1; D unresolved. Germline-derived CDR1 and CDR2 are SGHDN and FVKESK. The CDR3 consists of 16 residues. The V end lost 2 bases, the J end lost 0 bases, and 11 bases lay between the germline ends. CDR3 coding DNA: TGTGCCAGCAGCCAATATACCTCCAGCTCCTACAATGAGCAGTTCTTC. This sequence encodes CASSQYTSSSYNEQFF.

CDR3 region: CASSLYDGAYNEKLFF. CDR3 DNA sequence: TGTGCCAGCAGTTTATACGACGGCGCATATAATGAAAAACTGTTTTTT. The chain recombines TRBV28 with TRBJ1-4; D ambiguous. The CDR3 has 16 amino acids. V shed 1 base and J shed 4 bases, with 13 bases lying between them. CDR1 is MDHEN, CDR2 SYDVKM, per germline.

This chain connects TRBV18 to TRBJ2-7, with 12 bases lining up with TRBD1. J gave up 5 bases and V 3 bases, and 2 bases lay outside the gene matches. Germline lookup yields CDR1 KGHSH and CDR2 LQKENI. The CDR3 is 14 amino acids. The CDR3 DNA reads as TGTGCCAGCTCACCGGGACAGGGGGCCAACGAGCAGTACTTC. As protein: CASSPGQGANEQYF.

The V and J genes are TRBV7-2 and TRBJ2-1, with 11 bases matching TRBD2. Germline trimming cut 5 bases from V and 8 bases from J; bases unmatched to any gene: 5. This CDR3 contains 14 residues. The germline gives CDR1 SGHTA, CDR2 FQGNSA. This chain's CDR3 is CASSRGLAGHEQFF. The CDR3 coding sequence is TGTGCCAGCAGCCGCGGACTAGCGGGCCATGAGCAGTTCTTC.

DNA of the CDR3: TGTGCCAGCAGCCCCGGGGGGGCTAGCGGGAGCGCGGGTGAGCAGTTCTTC. Protein product: CASSPGGASGSAGEQFF. The rearrangement links TRBV13 to TRBJ2-1; 10 bases line up with TRBD2. CDR1 is PRHDT and CDR2 is FYEKMQ in the germline V gene (reference sequence). The CDR3 spans 17 residues. The trim removed 5 bases at V and 9 bases at J, leaving 16 bases unmatched.

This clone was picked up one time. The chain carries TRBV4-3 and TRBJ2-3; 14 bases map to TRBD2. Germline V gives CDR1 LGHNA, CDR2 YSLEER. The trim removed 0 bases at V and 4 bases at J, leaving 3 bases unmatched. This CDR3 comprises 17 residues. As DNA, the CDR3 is TGCGCCAGCAGCCAAGAGGGACTAGCGGGAGAGGCAGATACGCAGTATTTT. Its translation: CASSQEGLAGEADTQYF.

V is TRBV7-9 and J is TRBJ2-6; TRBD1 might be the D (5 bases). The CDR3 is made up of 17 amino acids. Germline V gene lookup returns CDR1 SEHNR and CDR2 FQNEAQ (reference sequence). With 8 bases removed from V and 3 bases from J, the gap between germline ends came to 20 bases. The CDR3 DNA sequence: TGTGCCAGCCCAGACCGAAAGCGCAGGGTTGGGGCCAACGTCCTGACTTTC. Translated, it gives CASPDRKRRVGANVLTF.

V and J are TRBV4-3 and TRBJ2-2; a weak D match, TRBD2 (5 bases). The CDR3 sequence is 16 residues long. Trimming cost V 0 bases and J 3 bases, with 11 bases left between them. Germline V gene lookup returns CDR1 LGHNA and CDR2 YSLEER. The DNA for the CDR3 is TGCGCCAGCAGCCAAGATGGGTTGAGGGACACCGGGGAGCTGTTTTTT. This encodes CASSQDGLRDTGELFF.